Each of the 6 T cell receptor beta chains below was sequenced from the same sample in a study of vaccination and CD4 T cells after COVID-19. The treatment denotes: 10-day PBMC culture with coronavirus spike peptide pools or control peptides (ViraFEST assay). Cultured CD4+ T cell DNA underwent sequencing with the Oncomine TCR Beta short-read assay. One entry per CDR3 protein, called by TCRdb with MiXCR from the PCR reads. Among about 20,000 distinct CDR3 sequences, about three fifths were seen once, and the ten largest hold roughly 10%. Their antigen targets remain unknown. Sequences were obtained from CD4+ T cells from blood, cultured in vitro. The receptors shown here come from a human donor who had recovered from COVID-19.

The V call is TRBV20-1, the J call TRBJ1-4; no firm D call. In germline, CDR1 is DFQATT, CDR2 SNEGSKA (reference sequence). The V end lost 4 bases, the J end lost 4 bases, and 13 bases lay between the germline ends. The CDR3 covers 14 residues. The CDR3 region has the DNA TGCAGTGCTACCCCGTCCGCGGGTAATGAAAAACTGTTTTTT. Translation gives CSATPSAGNEKLFF.

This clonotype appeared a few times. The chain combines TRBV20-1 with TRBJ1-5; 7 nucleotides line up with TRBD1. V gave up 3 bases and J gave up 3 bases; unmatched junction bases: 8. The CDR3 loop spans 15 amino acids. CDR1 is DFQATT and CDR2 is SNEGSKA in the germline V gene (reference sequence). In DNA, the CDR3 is TGCAGTGCTAGGGAGACAGGGAAAGTCAATCAGCCCCAGCATTTT. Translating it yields CSARETGKVNQPQHF.

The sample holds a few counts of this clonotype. The CDR3 DNA reads TGTGCCAGCAGGGGGACAGGGGATCAGCCCCAGCATTTT. This codes for CASRGTGDQPQHF. The chain links TRBV12-3 or TRBV12-4 to TRBJ1-5; TRBD1 matches 10 bases. V was pared by 6 bases and J by 5 bases, with 1 base of the junction left unmatched. This CDR3 region has 13 residues.

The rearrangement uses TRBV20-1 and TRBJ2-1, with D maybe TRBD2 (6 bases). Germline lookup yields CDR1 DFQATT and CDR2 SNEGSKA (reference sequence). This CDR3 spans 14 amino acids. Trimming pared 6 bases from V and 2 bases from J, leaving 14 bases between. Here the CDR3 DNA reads TGCAGTGCCAAGGGACTGCAAACCTACAATGAGCAGTTCTTC. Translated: CSAKGLQTYNEQFF.

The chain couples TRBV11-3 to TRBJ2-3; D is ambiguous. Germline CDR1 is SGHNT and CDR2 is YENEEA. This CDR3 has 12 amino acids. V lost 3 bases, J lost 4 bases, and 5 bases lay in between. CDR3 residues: CASSLDADTQYF. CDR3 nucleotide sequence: TGTGCCAGCAGCTTGGATGCAGATACGCAGTATTTT.

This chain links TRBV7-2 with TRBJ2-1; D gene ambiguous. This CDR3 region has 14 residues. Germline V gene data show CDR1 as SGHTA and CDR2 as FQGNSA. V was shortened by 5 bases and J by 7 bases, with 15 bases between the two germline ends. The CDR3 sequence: CASSGPPLGNEQFF. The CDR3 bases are TGTGCCAGCAGCGGGCCCCCCCTCGGGAATGAGCAGTTCTTC.